One sample yielded the 4 T cell receptor beta chains listed below, sequenced in a study of blood T cell repertoires in COVID-19 (TCRdb year 2020). Libraries were prepared through the immunoSEQ multiplex PCR assay. In TCRdb, the immuneACCESS table is reduced to in-frame sequences with V and J assigned. These tables do not hold every clone; where another copy was compared, an unresolved V gene accounts for under half, and the others remain unexplained. In all, the sample holds 130,000 to 150,000 clones, and 75% to 90% of those were seen once. The top ten hold roughly 13% of the sample. The sample was peripheral blood. These receptors were collected from a man aged 18 to 30 with COVID-19, enrolled during active disease.

The V and J genes are TRBV13 and TRBJ1-1, with 7 bases that match TRBD1. The CDR3 covers 14 residues. CDR1 and CDR2 from the germline V gene are PRHDT and FYEKMQ (reference sequence). J gave up 5 bases and V 4 bases, and 7 bases lay outside the gene matches. The CDR3 DNA reads as TGTGCCAGCAGCTCAGGGGGTGCGGGGACTGAAGCTTTCTTT. Amino acids: CASSSGGAGTEAFF.

The V call is TRBV2, the J call TRBJ1-1, with 8 bases matching TRBD1. V trimming: 4 bases; J trimming: 6 bases; junction bases outside the gene matches: 1. The CDR3 runs 12 residues. From germline, CDR1 is SNHLY and CDR2 FYNNEI. Written as DNA, the CDR3 is TGTGCCAGCAGTGCACAGGGGGCTGAAGCTTTCTTT. Translating gives CASSAQGAEAFF.

The chain recombines TRBV6-6 with TRBJ2-2, with 7 nucleotides matching TRBD1. Germline CDR1 reads MNHNY; CDR2 reads SVGAGI (reference sequence). Trimming cost V 0 bases and J 7 bases; bases outside gene matches: 8. The CDR3 totals 16 residues. The CDR3 nucleotides read TGTGCCAGCAGTTACTCCCCGACAGGGTCGAACGGGGAGCTGTTTTTT. Translated: CASSYSPTGSNGELFF.

The CDR3 loop is CASSQEPGQPNSPLHF. In DNA, the CDR3 is TGCGCCAGCAGCCAGGAACCGGGACAGCCTAATTCACCCCTCCACTTT. This rearrangement joins TRBV5-1 to TRBJ1-6; 7 nucleotides align to TRBD1. Trimming cost V 4 bases and J 6 bases; bases outside gene matches: 10. The CDR3 has 16 residues. Germline-derived CDR1 and CDR2 are SGHRS and YFSETQ.